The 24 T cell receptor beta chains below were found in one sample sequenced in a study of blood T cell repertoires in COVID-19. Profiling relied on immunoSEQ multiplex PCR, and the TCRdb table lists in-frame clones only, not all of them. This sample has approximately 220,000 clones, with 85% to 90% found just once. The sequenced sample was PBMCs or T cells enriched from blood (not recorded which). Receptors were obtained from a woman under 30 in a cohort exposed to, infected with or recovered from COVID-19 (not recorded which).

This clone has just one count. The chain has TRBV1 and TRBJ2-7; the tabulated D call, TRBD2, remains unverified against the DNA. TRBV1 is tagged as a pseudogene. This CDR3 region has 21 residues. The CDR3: CTSSQVLWSLAGGPVGYEQYF. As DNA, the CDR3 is TGCACCAGCAGCCAAGTCTTGTGGAGCTTAGCGGGGGGGCCCGTTGGCTACGAGCAGTACTTC.

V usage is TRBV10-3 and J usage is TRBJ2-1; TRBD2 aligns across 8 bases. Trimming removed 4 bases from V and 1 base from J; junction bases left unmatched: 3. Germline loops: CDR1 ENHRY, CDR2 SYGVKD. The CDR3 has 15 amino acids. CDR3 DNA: TGTGCCATCAGTGGGGGACTAGATTCCTACAATGAGCAGTTCTTC. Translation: CAISGGLDSYNEQFF.

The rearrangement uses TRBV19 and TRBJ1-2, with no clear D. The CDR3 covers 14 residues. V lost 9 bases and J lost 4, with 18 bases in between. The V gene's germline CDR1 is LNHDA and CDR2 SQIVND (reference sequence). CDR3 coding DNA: TGTGCCAGCAGGCAGAGCCCAATTCTCTATGGCTACACCTTC. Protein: CASRQSPILYGYTF.

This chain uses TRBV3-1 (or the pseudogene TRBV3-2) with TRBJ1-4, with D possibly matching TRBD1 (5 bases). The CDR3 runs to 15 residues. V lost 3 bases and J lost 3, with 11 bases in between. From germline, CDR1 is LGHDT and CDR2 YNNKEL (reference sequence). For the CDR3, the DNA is TGTGCCAGCAGCCAGCCAAAGGGGTCTAATGAAAAACTGTTTTTT. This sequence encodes CASSQPKGSNEKLFF.

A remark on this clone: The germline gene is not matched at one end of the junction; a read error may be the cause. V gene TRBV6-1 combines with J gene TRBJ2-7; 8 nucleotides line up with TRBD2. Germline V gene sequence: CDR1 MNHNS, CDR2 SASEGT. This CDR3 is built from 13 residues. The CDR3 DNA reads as TGTGCCAGCAGTAAAGCGGGAGACTACGAGCAGTACTTC. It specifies CASSKAGDYEQYF.

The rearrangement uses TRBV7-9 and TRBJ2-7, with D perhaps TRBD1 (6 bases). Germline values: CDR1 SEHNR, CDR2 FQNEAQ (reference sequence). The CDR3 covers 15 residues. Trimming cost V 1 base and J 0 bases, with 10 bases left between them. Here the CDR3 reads CASSLVRDNSYEQYF. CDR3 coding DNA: TGTGCCAGCAGCTTAGTTCGGGACAACTCCTACGAGCAGTACTTC.

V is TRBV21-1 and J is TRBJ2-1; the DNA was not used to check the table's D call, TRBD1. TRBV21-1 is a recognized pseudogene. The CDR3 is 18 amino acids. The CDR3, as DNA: TGTGCCAGCAGCAAAGGTGCGAGAGGGGGCCAAGGACGAAATGAGCAGTTCTTC. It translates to CASSKGARGGQGRNEQFF.

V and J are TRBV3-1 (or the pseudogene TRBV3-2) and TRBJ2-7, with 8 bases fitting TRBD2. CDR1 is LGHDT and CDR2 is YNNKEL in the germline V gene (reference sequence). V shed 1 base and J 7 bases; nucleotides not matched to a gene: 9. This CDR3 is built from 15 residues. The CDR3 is CASSQVSSGSYEQYF. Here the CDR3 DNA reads TGTGCCAGCAGCCAAGTTTCCAGCGGGAGTTATGAGCAGTACTTC.

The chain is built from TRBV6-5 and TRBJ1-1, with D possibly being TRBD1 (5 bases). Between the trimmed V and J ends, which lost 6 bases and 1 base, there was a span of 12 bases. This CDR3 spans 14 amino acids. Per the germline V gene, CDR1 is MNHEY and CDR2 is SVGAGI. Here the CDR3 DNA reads TGTGCCAGCAGCAGTCAGGGTGGGAACACTGAAGCTTTCTTT. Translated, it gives CASSSQGGNTEAFF.

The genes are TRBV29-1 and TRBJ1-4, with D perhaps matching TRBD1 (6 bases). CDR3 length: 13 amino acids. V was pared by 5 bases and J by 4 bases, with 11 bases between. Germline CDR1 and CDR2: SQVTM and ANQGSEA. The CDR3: CSVSTGHNEKLFF. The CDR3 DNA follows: TGCAGCGTTTCGACGGGACATAATGAAAAACTGTTTTTT.

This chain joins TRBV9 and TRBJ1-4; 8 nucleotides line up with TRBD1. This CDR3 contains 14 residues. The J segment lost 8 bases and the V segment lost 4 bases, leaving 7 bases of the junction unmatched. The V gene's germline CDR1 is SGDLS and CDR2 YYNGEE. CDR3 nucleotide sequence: TGTGCCAGCAGCCTAACAGGGGGAAGGGAAAAACTGTTTTTT. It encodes CASSLTGGREKLFF.

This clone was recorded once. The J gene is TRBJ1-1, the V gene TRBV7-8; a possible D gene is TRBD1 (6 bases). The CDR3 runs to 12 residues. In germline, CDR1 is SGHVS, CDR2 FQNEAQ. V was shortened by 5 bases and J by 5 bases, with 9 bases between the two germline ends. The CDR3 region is CASSITGTEAFF. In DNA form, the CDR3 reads TGTGCCAGCAGCATAACAGGGACTGAAGCTTTCTTT.

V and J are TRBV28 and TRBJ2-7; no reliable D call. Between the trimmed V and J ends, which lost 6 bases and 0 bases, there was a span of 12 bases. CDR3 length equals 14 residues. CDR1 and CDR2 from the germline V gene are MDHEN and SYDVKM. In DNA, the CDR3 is TGTGCCAGCAGCTTTCATACTCGCTCCTACGAGCAGTACTTC. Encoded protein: CASSFHTRSYEQYF.

CDR3 nucleotides: TGTGCCAGCAGCTTAAACACATTGGAGACCCAGTACTTC. Protein product: CASSLNTLETQYF. The chain is built from TRBV7-3 and TRBJ2-5; D not resolved. This CDR3 spans 13 amino acids. V was shortened by 1 base and J by 5 bases, with 8 bases between the two germline ends. Germline V CDR1 and CDR2: SGHTA, FQGTGA. Full variable domain (missing parts from reference TRBV7-3 and TRBJ2-5): GAGVSQTPSNKVTEKGKYVELRCDPISGHTALYWYRQSLGQGPEFLIYFQGTGAADDSGLPNDRFFAVRPEGSVSTLKIQRTERGDSAVYLCASSLNTLETQYFGPGTRLLVL.

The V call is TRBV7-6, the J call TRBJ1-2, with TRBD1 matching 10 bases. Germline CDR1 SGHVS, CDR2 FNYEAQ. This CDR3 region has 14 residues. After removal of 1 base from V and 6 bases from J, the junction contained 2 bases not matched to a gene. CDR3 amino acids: CASSLGGTGDGYTF. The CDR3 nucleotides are TGTGCCAGCAGCTTAGGGGGGACAGGGGATGGCTACACCTTC.

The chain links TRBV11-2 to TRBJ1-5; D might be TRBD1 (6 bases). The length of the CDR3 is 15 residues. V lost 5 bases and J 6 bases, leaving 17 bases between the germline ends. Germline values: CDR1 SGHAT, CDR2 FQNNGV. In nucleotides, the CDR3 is TGTGCCAGCAGCCCCAGCGGGGGGGCGAGTCAGCCCCAGCATTTT. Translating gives CASSPSGGASQPQHF.

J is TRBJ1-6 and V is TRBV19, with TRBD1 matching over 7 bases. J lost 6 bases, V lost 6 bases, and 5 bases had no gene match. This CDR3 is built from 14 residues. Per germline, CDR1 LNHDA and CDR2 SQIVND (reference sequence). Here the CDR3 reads CASRRRDSNSPLHF. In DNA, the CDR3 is TGTGCCAGTAGACGCCGGGACAGTAATTCACCCCTCCACTTT.

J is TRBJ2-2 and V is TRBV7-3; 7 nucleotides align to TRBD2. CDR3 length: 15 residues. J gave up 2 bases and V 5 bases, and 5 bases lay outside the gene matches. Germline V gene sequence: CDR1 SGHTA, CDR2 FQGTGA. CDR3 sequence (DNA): TGTGCCAGCAGCCCCAGCGGGGCAAACACCGGGGAGCTGTTTTTT. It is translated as CASSPSGANTGELFF.

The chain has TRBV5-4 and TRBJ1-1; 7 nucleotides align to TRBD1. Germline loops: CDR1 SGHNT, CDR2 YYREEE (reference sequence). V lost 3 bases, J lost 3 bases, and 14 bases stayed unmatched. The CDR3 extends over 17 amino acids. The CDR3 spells CASSWDRDSKGDTEAFF. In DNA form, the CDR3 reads TGTGCCAGCAGCTGGGACCGGGACAGCAAAGGGGACACTGAAGCTTTCTTT.

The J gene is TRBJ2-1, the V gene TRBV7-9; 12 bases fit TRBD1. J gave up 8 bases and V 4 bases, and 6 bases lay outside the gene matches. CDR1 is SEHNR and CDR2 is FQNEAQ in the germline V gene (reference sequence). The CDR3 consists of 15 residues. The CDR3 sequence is CASSSGTGGTDEQFF. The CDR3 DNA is TGTGCCAGCAGCTCCGGGACAGGGGGCACCGATGAGCAGTTCTTC.

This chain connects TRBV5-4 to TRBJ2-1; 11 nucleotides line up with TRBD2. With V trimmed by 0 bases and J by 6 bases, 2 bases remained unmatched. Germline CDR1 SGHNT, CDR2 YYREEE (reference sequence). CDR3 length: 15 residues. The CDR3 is CASSLETSGVNEQFF. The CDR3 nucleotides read TGTGCCAGCAGCTTGGAGACTAGCGGGGTCAATGAGCAGTTCTTC.

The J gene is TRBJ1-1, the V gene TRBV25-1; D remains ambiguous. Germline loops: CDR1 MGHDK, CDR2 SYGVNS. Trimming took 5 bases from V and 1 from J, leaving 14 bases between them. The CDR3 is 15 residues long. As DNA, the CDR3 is TGTGCCAGCAGTCCACTGCTGGTTGGGAACACTGAAGCTTTCTTT. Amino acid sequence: CASSPLLVGNTEAFF.

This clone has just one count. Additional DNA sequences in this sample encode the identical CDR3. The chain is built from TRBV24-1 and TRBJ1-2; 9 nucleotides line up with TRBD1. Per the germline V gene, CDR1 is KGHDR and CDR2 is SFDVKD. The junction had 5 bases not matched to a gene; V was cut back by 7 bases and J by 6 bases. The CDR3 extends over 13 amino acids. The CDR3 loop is CATSDRDRDGYTF. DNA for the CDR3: TGTGCCACCAGCGACCGGGACAGGGATGGCTACACCTTC.

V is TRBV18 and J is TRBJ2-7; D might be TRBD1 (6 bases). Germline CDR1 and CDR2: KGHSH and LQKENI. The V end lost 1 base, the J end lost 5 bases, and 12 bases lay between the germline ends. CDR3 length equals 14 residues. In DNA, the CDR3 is TGTGCCAGCTCACCACTTGCTGAGGGGGACGAGCAGTACTTC. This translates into CASSPLAEGDEQYF.